There are a few counts of the clone carrying this TCR beta chain. Its target is unknown. The sample comes from a study of cytotoxic CD8 clonotypes in ibrutinib-treated CLL. Study in general: Of the patients, over ten were relapsed/refractory, some 15 treatment-naive and around 17 IGHV unmutated. Study findings and constraints: Public clonotypes showed up rarely, and on treatment they shrank or held steady.

The method was immunoSEQ multiplex PCR; TCRdb's version includes in-frame clones alone and lacks a portion of them. The sample has under 200,000 clones, approximately 80% seen once. Trimming pared 8 bases from V and 7 bases from J, leaving 14 bases between. In germline, CDR1 is MNHNS, CDR2 SASEGT. The CDR3 totals 12 residues. The chain has TRBV6-1 and TRBJ2-5; no clear D. The material sequenced was PBMCs, taken after 24 months of ibrutinib treatment. This clonotype originated in a human donor with chronic lymphocytic leukemia. CDR3: CASGPPAGTQYF. DNA of the CDR3: TGTGCCAGCGGACCCCCGGCTGGGACCCAGTACTTC.